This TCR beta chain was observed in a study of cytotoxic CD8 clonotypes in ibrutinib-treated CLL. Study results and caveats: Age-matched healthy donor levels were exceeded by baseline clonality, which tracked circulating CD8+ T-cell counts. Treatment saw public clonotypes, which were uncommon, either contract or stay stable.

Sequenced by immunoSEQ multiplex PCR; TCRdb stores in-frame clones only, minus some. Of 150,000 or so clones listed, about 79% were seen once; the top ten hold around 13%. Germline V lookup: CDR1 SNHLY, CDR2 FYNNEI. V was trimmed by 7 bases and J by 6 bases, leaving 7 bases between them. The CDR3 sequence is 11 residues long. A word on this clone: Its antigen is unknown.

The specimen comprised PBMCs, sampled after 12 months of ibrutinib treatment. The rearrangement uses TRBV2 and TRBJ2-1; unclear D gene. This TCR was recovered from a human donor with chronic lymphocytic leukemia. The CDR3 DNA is TGTGCCAGCACGAGGAGCAATGAGCAGTTCTTC. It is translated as CASTRSNEQFF.